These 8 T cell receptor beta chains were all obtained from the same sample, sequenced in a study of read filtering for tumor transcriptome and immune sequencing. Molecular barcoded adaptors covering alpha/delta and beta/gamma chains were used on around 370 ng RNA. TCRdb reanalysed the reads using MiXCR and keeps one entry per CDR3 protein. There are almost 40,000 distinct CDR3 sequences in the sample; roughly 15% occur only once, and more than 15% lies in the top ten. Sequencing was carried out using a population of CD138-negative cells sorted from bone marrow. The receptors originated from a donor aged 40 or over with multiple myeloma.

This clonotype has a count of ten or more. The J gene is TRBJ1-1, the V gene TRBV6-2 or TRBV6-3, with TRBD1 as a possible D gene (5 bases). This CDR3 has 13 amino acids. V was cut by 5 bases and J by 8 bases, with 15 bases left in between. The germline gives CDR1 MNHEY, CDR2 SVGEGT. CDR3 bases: TGTGCCAGCAGTGCAGATCAGGGAGTGGAAGCTTTCTTT. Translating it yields CASSADQGVEAFF.

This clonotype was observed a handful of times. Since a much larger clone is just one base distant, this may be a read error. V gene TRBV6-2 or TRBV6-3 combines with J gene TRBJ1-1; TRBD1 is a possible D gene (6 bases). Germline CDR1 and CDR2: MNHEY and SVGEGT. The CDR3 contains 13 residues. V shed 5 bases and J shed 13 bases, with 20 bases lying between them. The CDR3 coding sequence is TGTGCCAGCAGTCGGGACATCGGCCAGGCGGTTTTCTTT. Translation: CASSRDIGQAVFF.

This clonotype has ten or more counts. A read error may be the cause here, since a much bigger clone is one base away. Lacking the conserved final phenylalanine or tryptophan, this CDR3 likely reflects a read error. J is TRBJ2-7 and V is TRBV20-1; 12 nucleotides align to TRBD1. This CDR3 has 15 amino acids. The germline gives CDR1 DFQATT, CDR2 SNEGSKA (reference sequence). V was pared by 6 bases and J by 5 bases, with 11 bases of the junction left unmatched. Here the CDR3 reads CSAGKRDRGLDEQYL. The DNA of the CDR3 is TGCAGTGCCGGAAAACGGGACAGGGGGCTCGACGAGCAGTACCTC.

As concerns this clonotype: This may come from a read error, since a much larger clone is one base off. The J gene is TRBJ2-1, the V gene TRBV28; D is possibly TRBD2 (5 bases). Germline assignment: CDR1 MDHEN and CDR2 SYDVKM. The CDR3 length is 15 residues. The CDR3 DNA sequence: TGTGCCAGCAGTTTAGTTCAAGGACTGTACAATGAGCAGTCCTTC. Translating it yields CASSLVQGLYNEQSF. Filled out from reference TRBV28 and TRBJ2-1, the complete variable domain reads DVKVTQSSRYLVKRTGEKVFLECVQDMDHENMFWYRQDPGLGLRLIYFSYDVKMKEKGDIPEGYSVSREKKERFSLILESASTNQTSMYLCASSLVQGLYNEQSFGPGTRLTVL.

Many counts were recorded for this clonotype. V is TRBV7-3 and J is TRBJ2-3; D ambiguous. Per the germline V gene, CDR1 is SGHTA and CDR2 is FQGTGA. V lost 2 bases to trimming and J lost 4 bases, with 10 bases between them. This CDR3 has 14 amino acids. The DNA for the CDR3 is TGTGCCAGCAGCTTACGGTGGGGTGCAGATACGCAGTATTTT. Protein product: CASSLRWGADTQYF.

The CDR3 region is CASSLPGPTYEQYF. DNA of the CDR3: TGTGCCAGCAGTCTACCCGGGCCGACCTACGAGCAGTACTTC. J is TRBJ2-7 and V is TRBV12-3 or TRBV12-4; D is unclear. This CDR3 has 14 residues. The germline V and J ends were trimmed by 5 bases and 2 bases, with 13 bases remaining between them.

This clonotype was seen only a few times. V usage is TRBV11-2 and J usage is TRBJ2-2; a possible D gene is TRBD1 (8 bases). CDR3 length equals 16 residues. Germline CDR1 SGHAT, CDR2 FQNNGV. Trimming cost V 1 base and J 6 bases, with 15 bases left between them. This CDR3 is CASSLVQGGSAGELFF. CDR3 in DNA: TGTGCCAGCAGCTTAGTACAGGGGGGGTCCGCCGGGGAGCTGTTTTTT.

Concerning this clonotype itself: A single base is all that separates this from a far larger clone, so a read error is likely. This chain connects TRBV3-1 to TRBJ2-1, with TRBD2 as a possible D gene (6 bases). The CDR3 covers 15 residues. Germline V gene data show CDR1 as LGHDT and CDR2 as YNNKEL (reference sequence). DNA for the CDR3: TGTGCCAGCAGCTTCTCGGGAGCCCAGGGCAATGAGCGGTTCTTC. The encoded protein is CASSFSGAQGNERFF.